This record looks at one T cell receptor beta chain sequence and its context. The sample is drawn from a study of coeliac disease. This CDR3 comprises 13 residues. Germline V gives CDR1 SGHAT, CDR2 FQNNGV. V lost 5 bases, J lost 9 bases, and 11 bases lay in between. The data were produced by immunoSEQ multiplex PCR, yet TCRdb's version contains in-frame clones alone and is incomplete. The table has about 5,400 clones, around 52% seen once. V usage is TRBV11-2 and J usage is TRBJ1-6; maybe TRBD1 (5 bases). The TCR was taken from a woman aged 25-40 years with active celiac disease. Specimen: intraepithelial lymphocytes from the gut. The chain's CDR3 is CASSRQGGSPLHF. DNA for the CDR3: TGTGCCAGCAGCCGGCAGGGCGGTTCACCCCTCCACTTT.